This TCR beta chain was identified in a study of blood T cell repertoires in COVID-19. The wider study: COVID-19 samples from acute and convalescent phases originated in the United States, Italy and Spain. The cDNA or gDNA used as material had been derived from T cells, B-cell-depleted T cells, or PBMCs.

The CDR3 extends over 18 amino acids. The trim removed 5 bases at V and 2 bases at J, leaving 15 bases unmatched. In germline, CDR1 is SEHNR, CDR2 FQNEAQ (reference sequence). Authors' analysis steps: The authors estimated nucleated cell counts from reference gene primer amplification. Clones were sequenced by immunoSEQ multiplex PCR, and TCRdb holds only the in-frame ones, with some missing. The DNA was the basis for D and trimming; V, J and clone size are from that table. The data show tens of thousands of clones, 85% to 90% seen once. The genes are TRBV7-9 and TRBJ1-5; TRBD1 agrees at 7 bases. This sequence was found in a man aged 45-65 years with active COVID-19. The sequenced sample was peripheral blood. The CDR3 protein is CASSATPDRAQGNQPQHF. DNA for the CDR3: TGTGCCAGCAGCGCAACCCCAGACAGGGCCCAAGGCAATCAGCCCCAGCATTTT.